This TCR beta chain was identified in a study of T cells expressing NK-cell markers. About the study: The authors derived TCR beta repertoires from sorted CD3+CD56+NKG2C+, CD3+CD56+NKG2C- and CD3+CD56-NKG2C+ T cells.

UMIs were included in TCR beta cDNA generated by 5'RACE template switching. TCRdb reanalyzed the 5' RACE reads, giving one entry per CDR3 protein sequence and no DNA. The sample table includes some 390,000 distinct CDR3 sequences. The germline V gene encodes CDR1 SGHTA and CDR2 FQGNSA. The CDR3 sequence is 15 residues long. The sequenced sample consisted of blood T cells: a sorted CD56 or NKG2C T cell subset, CD4+ or CD8+ T cells, or bulk PBMC T cells (not recorded which). The chain joins TRBV7-2 to TRBJ2-2. The receptor's source is a woman in her fifties or sixties in good health. The CDR3 spells CASSLAPTWAGELFF.